This entry is about one T cell receptor beta chain. As for treatment: randomized to nivolumab then ipilimumab (arm A) or the reverse (arm B). Live CD3+CD8+ CD19− CD56− cells were sorted from PBMCs. Profiled with immunoSEQ multiplex PCR; TCRdb holds only in-frame clones, not every one. The sample has 15,000 to 20,000 clones, just under 75% seen once. Germline CDR1 is SGHAT and CDR2 is FQNNGV. This CDR3 contains 14 residues. Trimming took 9 bases from V and 0 from J, leaving 14 bases between them. This sample is part of a study of sequential checkpoint blockade in melanoma. The TCR sequence derives from a human donor with melanoma. The gene calls are TRBV11-2 and TRBJ1-1; D call uncertain. The sample consisted of CD8+ T cells sorted from blood (inferred from file names), taken from a patient given nivolumab and ipilimumab in sequence. CDR3 protein: CASWRKGMNTEAFF. The CDR3 DNA reads as TGTGCCAGTTGGAGGAAGGGAATGAACACTGAAGCTTTCTTT.